Below, 22 T cell receptor beta chains from the same sample are listed, as sequenced in a study of blood T cells in healthy people across ages. A second roughly 7 to 12 cycle PCR used barcoded and J-beta primers. TCRdb fed the 5' RACE reads into MiXCR, producing one record per CDR3 protein. The sample lists roughly 1.4 million distinct CDR3 sequences; 55% to 75% were seen once. Sequencing was performed on blood. The source of these receptors is a man younger than 35 in good health.

This clonotype was seen once. The chain combines TRBV29-1 with TRBJ2-7; D unclear. Germline V gene data show CDR1 as SQVTM and CDR2 as ANQGSEA. The V and J ends lost 4 bases and 2 bases respectively, with 12 bases between them. This CDR3 contains 13 residues. The CDR3 bases are TGCAGCGTTGCCCAAGAGACGACCTACGAGCAGTACTTC. It yields the protein CSVAQETTYEQYF.

V usage is TRBV6-6 and J usage is TRBJ1-6, with TRBD1 matching 9 bases. Germline V gene sequence: CDR1 MNHNY, CDR2 SVGAGI (reference sequence). This CDR3 comprises 16 residues. The V and J ends lost 2 bases and 6 bases, in that order; junction bases with no gene match: 5. The CDR3 is CASSYPTGGFNSPLHF. The CDR3 DNA sequence: TGTGCCAGCAGTTACCCCACAGGGGGCTTTAATTCACCCCTCCACTTT.

The gene calls are TRBV14 and TRBJ2-3; D possibly corresponds to TRBD2 (6 bases). CDR3 length equals 20 residues. CDR1 is SGHDN, CDR2 FVKESK, per germline. V dropped 5 bases and J dropped 0 bases, with 27 bases sitting between them. The CDR3 DNA follows: TGTGCCAGCAGCGACTCCAGGGAGGTCCGGTTTCCTGGTAGCACAGATACGCAGTATTTT. Translating it yields CASSDSREVRFPGSTDTQYF.

The chain combines TRBV9 with TRBJ2-4; D might be TRBD1 (6 bases). The J call may be incorrect, as the DNA end agrees better with TRBJ2-7. Germline lookup yields CDR1 SGDLS and CDR2 YYNGEE. CDR3 length: 14 amino acids. The CDR3 sequence: CASSYHPGVYEQYF. Written as DNA, the CDR3 is TGTGCCAGCAGCTATCACCCAGGGGTTTACGAGCAGTACTTC.

This clonotype was observed a few times. Being one base from a much bigger clone, this may be a read error. This CDR3 is CSGESGPWSGYTF. The CDR3 coding sequence is TGCAGCGGTGAATCGGGACCCTGGAGTGGCTACACCTTC. The V call is TRBV29-1, the J call TRBJ1-2; tentative D call: TRBD1 (5 bases). The CDR3 covers 13 residues. CDR1 and CDR2 from the germline V gene are SQVTM and ANQGSEA.

V usage is TRBV4-1 and J usage is TRBJ2-7; tentative D call: TRBD2 (7 bases). Trimming took off 8 bases at V and 4 bases at J, with 18 bases between the two ends. The CDR3 totals 14 residues. CDR1 and CDR2 from the germline V gene are MGHRA and YSYEKL. CDR3 in amino acids: CASQRGGDQYEQYF. CDR3 bases: TGCGCCAGCCAAAGGGGGGGGGATCAATACGAGCAGTACTTC.

This clonotype was picked up one time. The gene calls are TRBV27 and TRBJ2-5; D not certain. CDR1 MNHEY and CDR2 SMNVEV come from the germline V gene (reference sequence). This CDR3 contains 11 residues. The germline V and J ends were trimmed by 6 bases and 11 bases, with 13 bases remaining between them. The CDR3 protein is CASSHLQEQYF. As DNA, the CDR3 is TGTGCCAGCAGCCATCTGCAGGAGCAGTACTTC.

The chain is built from TRBV27 and TRBJ2-1; D might be TRBD1 (6 bases). CDR1 is MNHEY and CDR2 is SMNVEV in the germline V gene (reference sequence). The CDR3 length is 14 residues. The V and J ends lost 5 bases and 9 bases respectively, with 17 bases between them. CDR3 nucleotide sequence: TGTGCCAGCAGTCCCCTCCCAGGGGCAGGTGAGCAGTTCTTC. Amino acids: CASSPLPGAGEQFF.

This clonotype appeared a few times. The genes are TRBV13 and TRBJ2-3; TRBD2 might be the D (6 bases). Per germline, CDR1 PRHDT and CDR2 FYEKMQ (reference sequence). The CDR3 length is 15 residues. V lost 4 bases, J lost 3 bases, and 14 bases lay in between. The CDR3 nucleotides read TGTGCCAGCAGCTCTAGCGAGGGCGCGACAGATACGCAGTATTTT. Amino acids: CASSSSEGATDTQYF.

In its sample, this clonotype was seen once. This chain uses TRBV10-3 with TRBJ2-7; 8 positions match TRBD2. V lost 6 bases and J lost 0; bases outside the gene matches: 4. The CDR3 extends over 14 amino acids. The V gene's germline CDR1 is ENHRY and CDR2 SYGVKD. The CDR3 sequence is CAIRPGTSSYEQYF. The CDR3 bases are TGTGCCATCAGACCCGGGACTAGCTCCTACGAGCAGTACTTC.

The chain employs TRBV7-8 and TRBJ2-1; D remains ambiguous. Trimming shortened V by 2 bases and J by 6 bases, and 11 bases separated the two germline ends. CDR1 is SGHVS and CDR2 is FQNEAQ in the germline V gene. This CDR3 has 14 residues. In nucleotides, the CDR3 is TGTGCCAGCAGCTTACCTTACTGGGCCAATGAGCAGTTCTTC. This gives the protein CASSLPYWANEQFF.

In its sample, this clonotype was seen a few times. The rearrangement uses TRBV29-1 and TRBJ2-5; 8 nucleotides align to TRBD2. The length of the CDR3 is 13 residues. V was clipped by 0 bases and J by 4 bases; unmatched bases: 1. Germline V gives CDR1 SQVTM, CDR2 ANQGSEA. As DNA, the CDR3 is TGCAGCGTTGAAGAGGGGACTAGAGAGACCCAGTACTTC. Amino acids: CSVEEGTRETQYF.

The genes are TRBV27 and TRBJ1-1; D is unclear. The germline V gene has CDR1 MNHEY and CDR2 SMNVEV (reference sequence). The ends were cut back, 2 bases at V and 1 base at J, with 8 bases in the middle. The CDR3 totals 14 residues. CDR3 residues: CASSLLSGNTEAFF. The CDR3 DNA follows: TGTGCCAGCAGTTTACTCTCCGGGAACACTGAAGCTTTCTTT.

This clonotype has just a few counts. The V and J genes are TRBV12-3 or TRBV12-4 and TRBJ2-3; TRBD2 agrees at 10 bases. The CDR3 sequence is 17 residues long. The junction had 8 bases not matched to a gene; V was cut back by 3 bases and J by 2 bases. CDR3 region: CASSLASGGLITDTQYF. CDR3 DNA: TGTGCCAGCAGTTTGGCTAGCGGGGGCCTAATCACAGATACGCAGTATTTT.

This clonotype appeared a few times. The chain employs TRBV4-2 and TRBJ2-3; D is unresolved. Looked up from germline, CDR1 is LGHNA and CDR2 is YNFKEQ. The length of the CDR3 is 11 residues. Deletions cut 1 base from V and 9 bases from J, with 5 bases between. As DNA, the CDR3 is TGTGCCAGCAGCCAAGTAGGGACGCAGTATTTT. Protein sequence: CASSQVGTQYF.

The rearrangement links TRBV6-6 to TRBJ2-5; a possible D gene is TRBD2 (5 bases). Germline assignment: CDR1 MNHNY and CDR2 SVGAGI (reference sequence). The CDR3 consists of 15 residues. The V gene lost 0 bases and the J gene lost 1 base, with 9 bases spanning the gap. CDR3 amino acids: CASSYSRAAQETQYF. CDR3 DNA sequence: TGTGCCAGCAGTTACTCGAGGGCAGCCCAAGAGACCCAGTACTTC.

The count of this clonotype is one. The chain joins TRBV7-8 to TRBJ2-3, with 9 bases lining up with TRBD2. The germline V gene has CDR1 SGHVS and CDR2 FQNEAQ. The CDR3 is 18 amino acids. The ends lost 8 bases at V and 1 base at J; junction bases unmatched: 16. This CDR3 is CASHPLVRGGFGTDTQYF. CDR3 bases: TGTGCCAGCCACCCTCTGGTGCGGGGGGGCTTCGGCACAGATACGCAGTATTTT. Using reference TRBV7-8 and TRBJ2-3 for the parts outside the CDR3, the full variable domain is GAGVSQSPRYKVAKRGQDVALRCDPISGHVSLFWYQQALGQGPEFLTYFQNEAQLDKSGLPSDRFFAERPEGSVSTLKIQRTQQEDSAVYLCASHPLVRGGFGTDTQYFGPGTRLTVL.

This chain links TRBV21-1 with TRBJ2-7. TRBV21-1 is shown as a pseudogene. The length of the CDR3 is 15 residues. CDR3 coding DNA: TGTGCCAGCAGCAAAGCCTTCAGGAGCTCCTACGAGCAGTACTTC. It translates to CASSKAFRSSYEQYF.

This chain joins TRBV6-5 and TRBJ2-4; D is unclear. The end of the DNA is better explained by TRBJ2-7, so the J call may be wrong. CDR3 length: 13 residues. Per the germline V gene, CDR1 is MNHEY and CDR2 is SVGAGI. This CDR3 reads CASTTQYPYEQYF. CDR3 bases: TGTGCCAGCACTACACAATACCCATACGAGCAGTACTTC.

This clonotype showed up just once. V is TRBV11-2 and J is TRBJ2-1; unclear D gene. CDR3 length equals 12 residues. Germline CDR1 reads SGHAT; CDR2 reads FQNNGV. The V end was cut by 5 bases, the J end by 8 bases, with 10 bases between. As DNA, the CDR3 is TGTGCCAGCAGCCCCACTACGGATGAGCAGTTCTTC. This translates into CASSPTTDEQFF.

This clonotype was detected once. The chain couples TRBV4-1 to TRBJ2-1; weak D call: TRBD2 (6 bases). Germline CDR1 and CDR2: MGHRA and YSYEKL. The CDR3 extends over 17 amino acids. The V end lost 2 bases, the J end lost 8 bases, and 22 bases lay between the germline ends. CDR3 loop: CASSQQDLTGAYHEQFF. The CDR3 DNA sequence: TGCGCCAGCAGCCAACAAGACTTGACGGGAGCCTATCATGAGCAGTTCTTC.

V usage is TRBV6-1 and J usage is TRBJ2-7; TRBD2 agrees at 8 bases. CDR3 length: 18 residues. CDR1 is MNHNS and CDR2 is SASEGT in the germline V gene. Unmatched junction bases numbered 16, after V lost 6 bases and J lost 0 bases. The CDR3 nucleotides read TGTGCCAGCAGCAGACTCGACCATCGCGGGAGGCTCTCCTACGAGCAGTACTTC. Residues: CASSRLDHRGRLSYEQYF.